This record looks at one TCR beta chain sequence and its context. Its antigen is as yet unknown. A second PCR of about 7 to 11 cycles used a sample-barcoded 5' primer and a J-beta primer mix. Every cDNA was tagged by a template-switch adaptor with 12 random nucleotides. CDR3-containing paired-end reads numbered at least 2.5 million in each sample. In TCRdb, the 5' RACE reads were re-called with MiXCR into one record per CDR3 protein. Of 600,000 to 850,000 distinct CDR3 sequences listed, roughly 45% are singletons. Trimming left V 2 bases short and J 2 bases short, with 9 bases between. Germline V gene lookup returns CDR1 MNHEY and CDR2 SVGEGT. This CDR3 contains 14 residues. The data were taken from a study of blood T cells in healthy people across ages. General study findings and limits: Roughly linear declines in TCR beta diversity per million T cells occurred with age.

This sequence was found in a woman aged 55-69 years in good health. Sequencing was performed on blood. The rearrangement uses TRBV6-2 or TRBV6-3 and TRBJ1-1; no clear D gene. The CDR3 region has the DNA TGTGCCAGCAGTTACATACGGCGTAACACTGAAGCTTTCTTT. This gives the protein CASSYIRRNTEAFF.